This T cell receptor beta chain stems from a study of identical twins. This clonotype was seen a few times. Each cDNA held unique molecular identifiers, and template switching gave it a universal primer site. TCRdb called the 5' RACE reads again in MiXCR, with one record for every CDR3 protein. The data show about 900,000 distinct CDR3 sequences, 12% seen once. Germline CDR1 reads SGHRS; CDR2 reads YFSETQ. The V end was cut by 2 bases, the J end by 3 bases, with 9 bases between. This CDR3 is 14 amino acids long. The sample also formed part of further work on yellow fever vaccine responses in identical twins.

This chain links TRBV5-1 with TRBJ1-5; D is undetermined. Sequenced material: PBMCs. This TCR was recovered from a woman aged 18-29 years in good health. CDR3 sequence (DNA): TGCGCCAGCAGCTTCCAACCGGACAATCAGCCCCAGCATTTT. This translates into CASSFQPDNQPQHF.